This T cell receptor beta chain was sequenced during a study of OX40 agonist ivuxolimab in advanced cancers. In the study overall: The treatment was a fully human IgG2 OX40 agonist, ivuxolimab. Every 2 weeks, ivuxolimab was infused into the patients intravenously at between 0.01 and 10 mg/kg. The group had a mean age of around 60 years, ranged from 23 to 79, and was 75% to 85% male. One patient with hepatocellular carcinoma and two with cutaneous melanoma, three in all, had partial responses.

Trimming removed 5 bases from V and 7 bases from J; junction bases left unmatched: 16. Germline CDR1 SGHTA, CDR2 FQGTGA. The CDR3 is made up of 16 amino acids. Using immunoSEQ multiplex PCR, the repertoire was profiled, and TCRdb retains in-frame clones only, with some absent. The table has under 8,000 clones, 79% seen once. The V gene is TRBV7-3, the J gene TRBJ1-1; 7 positions agree with TRBD1. The source material was CD4+ or CD8+ T cells sorted from blood, sampled in a trial of the OX40 agonist ivuxolimab. The clonotype comes from an adult with an advanced solid tumor such as melanoma, head and neck, liver or kidney cancer. CDR3 sequence reads: CASSLGIEGALGEAFF. The CDR3 DNA reads TGTGCCAGCAGCCTAGGCATCGAGGGGGCACTTGGTGAAGCTTTCTTT.